These 10 T cell receptor beta chains originate from one sample sequenced in a study of T cells after posttransplantation cyclophosphamide (dated by TCRdb to 2016 to 2017). Library generation was performed with the immunoSEQ multiplex PCR assay. What TCRdb holds here is the immuneACCESS table cut down to in-frame rearrangements. Part of the clones is not present; checked against another copy, under half of the missing clones reflect an unresolved V gene, and the others are unexplained. Counted in this sample were roughly 21,000 clones; nearly 99% of them appeared once. Together, the top ten hold about 0.13% of the sample. Input material: naive CD8+ T cells sorted from PBMCs. Receptor source: a man between 40 and 49 years old in good health, CMV-negative, and a related stem cell transplant donor.

This rearrangement joins TRBV23-1 to TRBJ1-6; 8 bases line up with TRBD1. TRBV23-1 is an ORF, and what it does is uncertain. There are 17 residues in the CDR3. Trimming took 3 bases from V and 7 from J; bases not matched to a gene: 11. This CDR3 reads CASSQGGDRLKNSPLHF. The CDR3 DNA reads TGCGCCAGCAGTCAGGGAGGGGACAGGTTGAAAAATTCACCCCTCCACTTT.

V usage is TRBV28 and J usage is TRBJ2-7, with 7 bases matching TRBD1. This CDR3 has 15 residues. Germline V gene sequence: CDR1 MDHEN, CDR2 SYDVKM. V lost 5 bases and J lost 4; bases outside the gene matches: 11. CDR3 sequence reads: CASSMTGTAIYEQYF. CDR3 bases: TGTGCCAGCAGTATGACAGGGACAGCCATTTACGAGCAGTACTTC.

The chain links TRBV5-6 to TRBJ1-2; no clear D. In germline, CDR1 is SGHDT, CDR2 YYEEEE. V lost 1 base and J 6 bases, leaving 4 bases between the germline ends. The CDR3 has 11 residues. CDR3 amino acids: CASSLTDGYTF. CDR3 in DNA: TGTGCCAGCAGCTTGACGGATGGCTACACCTTC.

This clone has only one observation. The chain uses TRBV30 and TRBJ1-1, with TRBD1 matching 7 bases. Germline loops: CDR1 GTSNPN, CDR2 SVGIG (reference sequence). V shed 5 bases and J 3 bases; nucleotides not matched to a gene: 6. This CDR3 comprises 13 residues. The DNA for the CDR3 is TGTGCCTGGGCGCGACAGGGAGACACTGAAGCTTTCTTT. Translating it yields CAWARQGDTEAFF.

The chain uses TRBV10-3 and TRBJ2-1; no firm D call. From germline, CDR1 is ENHRY and CDR2 SYGVKD. CDR3 length: 13 residues. Between the trimmed V and J ends, which lost 8 bases and 6 bases, there was a span of 14 bases. In nucleotides, the CDR3 is TGTGCCATCTTTGTAGAAAGCCGCAATGAGCAGTTCTTC. This encodes CAIFVESRNEQFF.

The J gene is TRBJ1-5, the V gene TRBV2; D might be TRBD1 (6 bases). CDR3 size: 12 residues. Germline CDR1 SNHLY, CDR2 FYNNEI. Trimming stripped 4 bases from V and 6 bases from J, with 7 bases between. CDR3 nucleotides: TGTGCCAGCAGTGTAGGGGGTCAGCCCCAGCATTTT. It specifies CASSVGGQPQHF.

This chain joins TRBV5-1 and TRBJ2-7; 9 positions match TRBD1. V gave up 5 bases and J gave up 5 bases; unmatched junction bases: 2. The CDR3 runs 12 residues. The V gene's germline CDR1 is SGHRS and CDR2 YFSETQ. In DNA form, the CDR3 reads TGCGCCAGCAGTTGGACAGGGGACGAGCAGTACTTC. Its translation: CASSWTGDEQYF.

CDR3 coding DNA: TGTGCCAGCAGCCAGAACAGGGTCAGGTATGGCTACACCTTC. Its protein product is CASSQNRVRYGYTF. The genes are TRBV7-9 and TRBJ1-2, with TRBD1 as a possible D gene (6 bases). Germline CDR1 SEHNR, CDR2 FQNEAQ (reference sequence). The V gene lost 5 bases and the J gene lost 5 bases, with 15 bases spanning the gap. The CDR3 totals 14 residues.

J is TRBJ2-1 and V is TRBV7-9; 13 nucleotides agree with TRBD2. Germline-derived CDR1 and CDR2 are SEHNR and FQNEAQ (reference sequence). This CDR3 contains 18 residues. With 5 bases clipped from V and 2 bases from J, the junction kept 9 bases outside the gene matches. CDR3 bases: TGTGCCAGCAGCCCTTGGACTAGCGGGAGTCCCCCCTACAATGAGCAGTTCTTC. Its protein is CASSPWTSGSPPYNEQFF. Together with reference TRBV7-9 and TRBJ2-1, the CDR3 gives the full variable domain: DTGVSQNPRHKITKRGQNVTFRCDPISEHNRLYWYRQTLGQGPEFLTYFQNEAQLEKSRLLSDRFSAERPKGSFSTLEIQRTEQGDSAMYLCASSPWTSGSPPYNEQFFGPGTRLTVL.

The J gene is TRBJ1-1, the V gene TRBV27, with D hard to call. CDR1 and CDR2 from the germline V gene are MNHEY and SMNVEV (reference sequence). V was pared by 2 bases and J by 10 bases, with 20 bases between. The CDR3 is 15 amino acids. The DNA of the CDR3 is TGTGCCAGCAGTTTAAACCCGGCCTTCTCCGGCGGAGCTTTCTTT. Its translation: CASSLNPAFSGGAFF.